This T cell receptor beta chain was captured by sequencing in a study of T cells in localized non-small cell lung cancer. Points from the study as a whole: Prolonged overall survival went with higher T cell density in the blood. As only one tumor region underwent sequencing, heterogeneity remains possible. Clonality peaked in uninvolved adjacent lung rather than tumor. Paired adjacent lung recovered a median around 60 of the top 100 tumor clones.

About this clone itself: Its antigen is not known.

This CDR3 has 13 amino acids. Looked up from germline, CDR1 is MNHNS and CDR2 is SASEGT. Trimming shortened V by 11 bases and J by 2 bases, and 15 bases separated the two germline ends. Using immunoSEQ multiplex PCR, the repertoire was profiled, and TCRdb retains in-frame clones only, with some absent. The table has about 64,000 clones, 80% to 90% seen once. This specimen was PBMCs, taken before any cancer treatment. This clonotype was obtained from a man aged 35 to 70 with stage II lung adenocarcinoma. This chain connects TRBV6-1 to TRBJ2-5, with unresolved D. In DNA form, the CDR3 reads TGTGCCGGCGCAGTAGACACTCAAGAGACCCAGTACTTC. Translated: CAGAVDTQETQYF.